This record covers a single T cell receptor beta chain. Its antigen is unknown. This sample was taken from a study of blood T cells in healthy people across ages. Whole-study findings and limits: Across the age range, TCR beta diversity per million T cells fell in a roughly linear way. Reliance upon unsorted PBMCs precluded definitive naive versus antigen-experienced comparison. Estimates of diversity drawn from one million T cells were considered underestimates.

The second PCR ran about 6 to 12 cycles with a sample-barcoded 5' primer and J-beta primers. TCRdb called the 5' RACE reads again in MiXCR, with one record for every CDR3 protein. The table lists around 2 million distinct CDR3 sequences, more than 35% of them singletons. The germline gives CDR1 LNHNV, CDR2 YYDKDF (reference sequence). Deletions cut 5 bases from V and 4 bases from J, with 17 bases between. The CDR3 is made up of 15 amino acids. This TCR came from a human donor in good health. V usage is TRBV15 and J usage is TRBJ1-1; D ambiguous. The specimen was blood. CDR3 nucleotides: TGTGCCACCAGCCCCAACCTCAGAGGAGTCACTGAAGCTTTCTTT. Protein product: CATSPNLRGVTEAFF.